This record covers a single T cell receptor (beta chain). These data belong to a study of technical replicates of blood from a few donors. This table comes from immunoSEQ multiplex PCR, and its TCRdb copy is limited to in-frame clones, with some not included. The sample lists tens of thousands of clones, 95% occurring once. The germline V gene encodes CDR1 MNHEY and CDR2 SMNVEV (reference sequence). V was cut by 5 bases and J by 4 bases, with 12 bases left in between. This CDR3 comprises 13 residues. Sequenced material: T cells isolated from PBMCs. The chain couples TRBV27 to TRBJ2-7, with D possibly matching TRBD2 (5 bases). The sequence derives from a human donor in good health. The CDR3 nucleotides read TGTGCCAGCAGTAAAGCGGAGACGTACGAGCAGTACTTC. It codes for CASSKAETYEQYF.